The sequence of this T cell receptor (beta chain) was determined in a study of blood T cell repertoires in COVID-19. Study-level information: Whether acute or convalescent, the COVID-19 samples came from the United States, Italy and Spain. In each case, the material was cDNA or gDNA derived from T cells, B-cell-depleted T cells, or PBMCs.

The Seattle patients joined while their infection was active and were tracked longitudinally afterward. Per the authors' pipeline: For nucleated cells, counts were estimated from reference gene primer amplification. Profiling relied on immunoSEQ multiplex PCR, and the TCRdb table lists in-frame clones only, not all of them. V, J and clone size reflect that table, while D and trimming were determined from the DNA. The sample carries about 130,000 clones, approximately 85% recorded once. The material sequenced was peripheral blood. The TCR comes from an elderly woman with COVID-19, enrolled during active disease.

CDR3 region: CASSGGTERNSPLHF. CDR3 nucleotides: TGCGCCAGCAGCGGGGGGACGGAGAGAAATTCACCCCTCCACTTT. The chain recombines TRBV5-1 with TRBJ1-6; D is perhaps TRBD1 (5 bases). This CDR3 is 15 amino acids long. V lost 4 bases and J lost 7, with 15 bases in between. The germline V gene encodes CDR1 SGHRS and CDR2 YFSETQ.